The 13 T cell receptor beta chains below were found in one sample sequenced in a study of blood T cells in healthy people across ages. Primers used in a second PCR of roughly 7 to 12 cycles were a sample-barcoded 5' primer and a J-beta primer mix. TCRdb fed the 5' RACE reads into MiXCR, producing one record per CDR3 protein. The top ten hold approximately 17% of the sample, which has about 1 million distinct CDR3 sequences, over 35% seen once. The specimen sequenced was blood. Receptor source: a woman aged 60 to 75 in good health.

Only one count was recorded for this clonotype. The V gene is TRBV10-3, the J gene TRBJ2-5, with 7 bases aligning to TRBD1. J gave up 5 bases and V 5 bases, and 5 bases lay outside the gene matches. CDR1 and CDR2 from the germline V gene are ENHRY and SYGVKD. The CDR3 runs to 13 residues. The CDR3 DNA is TGTGCCATCAGTCGACAGGGTAGTGAGACCCAGTACTTC. Translating it yields CAISRQGSETQYF.

The CDR3 region is CASSVGAGLSYGYTF. CDR3 DNA sequence: TGTGCCAGCAGCGTAGGGGCAGGGCTTTCCTATGGCTACACCTTC. The chain carries TRBV9 and TRBJ1-2; a possible D gene is TRBD1 (5 bases). The CDR3 is made up of 15 amino acids. Germline-derived CDR1 and CDR2 are SGDLS and YYNGEE. The V gene lost 0 bases and the J gene lost 4 bases, with 13 bases spanning the gap.

This clonotype was detected only once. The V and J genes are TRBV4-3 and TRBJ2-5; 7 bases fit TRBD1. Losses at the gene ends were 4 bases for V and 1 base for J; bases not matched to a gene: 6. CDR3 length: 15 amino acids. Germline CDR1 reads LGHNA; CDR2 reads YSLEER. CDR3 nucleotide sequence: TGCGCCAGCAGCCTCCACCGGGACAGCCAAGAGACCCAGTACTTC. It yields the protein CASSLHRDSQETQYF.

This clonotype was observed a handful of times. The chain links TRBV20-1 to TRBJ2-3; TRBD2 agrees at 8 bases. CDR1 DFQATT and CDR2 SNEGSKA come from the germline V gene (reference sequence). The V and J ends lost 4 bases and 1 base, in that order; junction bases with no gene match: 7. This CDR3 is built from 15 residues. The CDR3 loop reads CSATKAGAGTDTQYF. Here the CDR3 DNA reads TGCAGTGCTACTAAAGCGGGAGCGGGCACAGATACGCAGTATTTT.

The table lists this clonotype with a few counts. The V and J genes are TRBV29-1 and TRBJ2-7, with a tentative D call TRBD1 (6 bases). Germline V gene lookup returns CDR1 SQVTM and CDR2 ANQGSEA. The CDR3 loop spans 16 amino acids. The germline V and J ends were trimmed by 4 bases and 0 bases, with 19 bases remaining between them. The CDR3 reads CSVGGADRTSSYEQYF. CDR3 DNA sequence: TGCAGCGTTGGTGGGGCCGACAGGACCTCCTCCTACGAGCAGTACTTC.

The chain has TRBV28 and TRBJ1-4; TRBD1 agrees at 8 bases. There are 18 residues in the CDR3. CDR1 and CDR2 (germline): MDHEN, SYDVKM. Trimming cost V 5 bases and J 0 bases; bases outside gene matches: 11. The CDR3 loop reads CASSIRGLRFATNEKLFF. The CDR3 DNA follows: TGTGCCAGCAGTATCAGGGGGCTTAGGTTCGCAACTAATGAAAAACTGTTTTTT. Looking up the rest from reference TRBV28 and TRBJ1-4 gives the full variable domain: DVKVTQSSRYLVKRTGEKVFLECVQDMDHENMFWYRQDPGLGLRLIYFSYDVKMKEKGDIPEGYSVSREKKERFSLILESASTNQTSMYLCASSIRGLRFATNEKLFFGSGTQLSVL.

The chain couples TRBV7-8 to TRBJ2-5; no firm D call. This CDR3 has 14 residues. Germline CDR1 is SGHVS and CDR2 is FQNEAQ. The ends were cut back, 5 bases at V and 5 bases at J, with 15 bases in the middle. The CDR3 is CASSPREKKETQYF. The CDR3 nucleotides read TGTGCCAGCAGCCCTAGAGAGAAGAAGGAGACCCAGTACTTC.

The table lists this clonotype with a count of one. The CDR3 nucleotides are TGTGCCAGCAGCGTAGATGAGACAGATAGCACAGATACGCAGTATTTT. Translation: CASSVDETDSTDTQYF. The genes are TRBV9 and TRBJ2-3; TRBD1 might be the D (5 bases). Germline assignment: CDR1 SGDLS and CDR2 YYNGEE. With 0 bases removed from V and 0 bases from J, the gap between germline ends came to 11 bases. CDR3 length: 16 amino acids.

The chain uses TRBV20-1 and TRBJ2-7; D uncertain. The J call may be incorrect, as the DNA end agrees better with TRBJ2-5. Germline CDR1 and CDR2: DFQATT and SNEGSKA (reference sequence). The CDR3 has 11 residues. CDR3 region: CSARPTRTQYF. In DNA, the CDR3 is TGCAGTGCTAGACCGACCCGGACCCAGTACTTC.

This rearrangement joins TRBV14 to TRBJ2-7; the match to TRBD1 covers 8 bases. In germline, CDR1 is SGHDN, CDR2 FVKESK. After removal of 4 bases from V and 6 bases from J, the junction contained 5 bases not matched to a gene. There are 13 residues in the CDR3. The CDR3 sequence: CASSRRQGCEQYF. For the CDR3, the DNA is TGTGCCAGCAGCCGTCGACAGGGGTGCGAGCAGTACTTC.

This clonotype was counted a few times. The chain couples TRBV11-2 to TRBJ1-2, with D maybe TRBD1 (6 bases). Germline V gene data show CDR1 as SGHAT and CDR2 as FQNNGV. The germline V and J ends were trimmed by 1 base and 7 bases, with 16 bases remaining between them. This CDR3 region has 15 residues. The CDR3 region has the DNA TGTGCCAGCAGCTTAGTTCTCGGACAGCGGCCTGGCTACACCTTC. It codes for CASSLVLGQRPGYTF.

The genes are TRBV4-1 and TRBJ1-2, with TRBD1 matching 7 bases. The germline CDR1 and CDR2 sequences are MGHRA and YSYEKL. The CDR3 runs to 15 residues. V was clipped by 2 bases and J by 4 bases; unmatched bases: 7. CDR3 sequence reads: CASSQPGQLTYGYTF. The CDR3 DNA follows: TGCGCCAGCAGCCAACCGGGACAGCTTACCTATGGCTACACCTTC.

The chain recombines TRBV5-1 with TRBJ1-2; D uncertain. Germline CDR1 and CDR2: SGHRS and YFSETQ. The ends were cut back, 6 bases at V and 7 bases at J, with 16 bases in the middle. This CDR3 contains 13 residues. CDR3 in DNA: TGCGCCAGCACCGTTGCAGCAGACTGTGGCTACACCTTC. This sequence encodes CASTVAADCGYTF.